Sequencing of this T cell receptor beta chain was carried out in a study of T cells in Graves' hyperthyroidism and ophthalmopathy. The CDR3 runs to 16 residues. V was clipped by 4 bases and J by 0 bases, with 18 bases between them. Looked up from germline, CDR1 is SQVTM and CDR2 is ANQGSEA. The CDR3 regions of TCR beta were amplified from RNA transcripts. When the TCR CDR3 underwent first-round RT-PCR, the HTBI primer set was used. One entry per CDR3 protein, called by TCRdb with MiXCR from the multiplex PCR reads. The sample lists a few hundred thousand distinct CDR3 sequences; around 45% were seen once. The sample holds a few counts of this clonotype. Clinical symptoms, serum thyroxine, TRAb, thyroid ultrasound and orbital computed tomography informed diagnoses.

V and J are TRBV29-1 and TRBJ1-1; TRBD1 might be the D (5 bases). The source of this sequence is an adult woman with Graves' disease, either hyperthyroidism or ophthalmopathy (not recorded which). Sequenced: peripheral blood or thyroid tissue (not recorded which). The CDR3 sequence is CSVAMGQGLVNTEAFF. CDR3 bases: TGCAGCGTTGCAATGGGGCAGGGACTGGTGAACACTGAAGCTTTCTTT.